These T cell receptor beta chains were read from a single sample in a study of cytomegalovirus exposure and HLA in healthy donors. Assay: immunoSEQ multiplex PCR; the TCRdb copy retains only in-frame clones and omits some. The sample includes 210,000 or so clones, roughly 84% seen only once; the top ten take 1% to 1.5%. Sequenced material: PBMCs. The receptor source for this set is a human donor in good health. CDR3s include the opening cysteine and the closing phenylalanine or tryptophan. A D gene is named only where the DNA matches it firmly. Part of the rows lack a size; the others show once, few, many or a class for expanded clones.

CSSSPRQGGQNTGELFF | TGTTCCAGCAGCCCTCGGCAGGGAGGGCAGAACACCGGGGAGCTGTTTTTT | TRBJ2-2 | TRBV7-9 | 17 | NA | TRBD2
CASSRRDTFPDTQYF | TGTGCCAGCAGTCGCCGGGACACCTTCCCAGATACGCAGTATTTT | TRBJ2-3 | TRBV5-8 | 15 | NA | NA
CASSFLGLAGVEQYF | TGTGCCAGCAGTTTTCTAGGGCTAGCGGGAGTCGAGCAGTACTTC | TRBJ2-7 | TRBV28 | 15 | once | TRBD2
CASSQAWRTLGLQETQYF | TGCGCCAGCAGCCAAGCCTGGAGGACGCTAGGCCTTCAAGAGACCCAGTACTTC | TRBJ2-5 | TRBV4-1 | 18 | NA | NA
CASSSGLAGGPREQYF | TGTGCCAGCAGCTCAGGACTAGCGGGAGGGCCGAGGGAGCAGTACTTC | TRBJ2-7 | TRBV5-4 | 16 | NA | TRBD2
CASSLGQGGTDTQYF | TGCGCCAGCAGCTTGGGACAGGGGGGCACAGATACGCAGTATTTT | TRBJ2-3 | TRBV5-1 | 15 | NA | TRBD1
CASSPWPGTASNQPQHF | TGTGCCAGCAGCCCATGGCCCGGGACAGCTAGCAATCAGCCCCAGCATTTT | TRBJ1-5 | TRBV7-8 | 17 | few | TRBD1
CASSYTVLGTEAFF | TGTGCCAGCAGTTATACAGTGCTTGGCACTGAAGCTTTCTTT | TRBJ1-1 | TRBV6-5 | 14 | NA | NA
CASSPDWNRGSNEQFF | TGTGCCAGCTCACCGGACTGGAACAGGGGATCAAATGAGCAGTTCTTC | TRBJ2-1 | TRBV18 | 16 | NA | TRBD1
CASSAVGGGTDTQYF | TGTGCCAGCAGCGCCGTGGGCGGCGGGACAGATACGCAGTATTTT | TRBJ2-3 | TRBV7-3 | 15 | few | NA
CAWSVRQNQPQHF | TGTGCCTGGAGTGTAAGACAAAATCAGCCCCAGCATTTT | TRBJ1-5 | TRBV30 | 13 | NA | NA
CASSLRDRGWNEKLFF | TGTGCCAGCAGCTTGAGGGACAGGGGCTGGAATGAAAAACTGTTTTTT | TRBJ1-4 | TRBV5-6 | 16 | NA | TRBD1
CASSYEARLSYEQYF | TGTGCCAGCAGTTACGAGGCCAGACTCTCCTACGAGCAGTACTTC | TRBJ2-7 | TRBV6-5 | 15 | NA | NA
CASSQGVLARASTDTQYF | TGTGCCAGCAGCCAGGGAGTTCTAGCGCGAGCCAGCACAGATACGCAGTATTTT | TRBJ2-3 | TRBV7-2 | 18 | NA | NA
CASSFTGEYGYTF | TGTGCCAGCAGCTTTACAGGGGAGTATGGCTACACCTTC | TRBJ1-2 | TRBV11-2 | 13 | few | TRBD1